These T cell receptor beta chains were read from a single sample in a study of CD8 T cells in ankylosing spondylitis. TCRdb reprocessed the 5' RACE reads with MiXCR, giving one entry per CDR3 protein. Here the sample spans approximately 150,000 distinct CDR3 sequences, 40% to 50% being singletons. Sequenced: synovial fluid, either unsorted or a sorted T cell fraction (not recorded which). All receptors come from a male donor with ankylosing spondylitis. Both conserved end residues are part of each CDR3. Each record gives: V gene, J gene, D gene, clone size, CDR3 protein, CDR3 DNA. D genes are given only for firm matches. Size is stated for part of the rows, as once, few or many counts, or as a class when the clone is expanded.

TRBV10-3	TRBJ2-1	TRBD1	few	CAISEPFRGPIFNEQFF	TGTGCCATCAGTGAGCCGTTCAGGGGGCCTATATTCAATGAGCAGTTCTTC
TRBV7-9	TRBJ2-2	.	many	CASSPDSTNTGELFF	TGTGCCAGCAGTCCCGACAGCACGAACACCGGGGAGCTGTTTTTT
TRBV9	TRBJ2-7	TRBD2	.	CASSEGRARMDHEQYF	TGTGCCAGCAGCGAGGGGAGGGCGCGCATGGATCACGAGCAGTACTTC
TRBV25-1	TRBJ1-4	.	.	CASSGRRDEKLFF	TGTGCCAGCAGTGGCCGGAGGGATGAAAAACTGTTTTTT
TRBV5-1	TRBJ2-7	.	few	CASSPRWGYEQYF	TGCGCCAGCAGCCCCCGCTGGGGATACGAGCAGTACTTC
TRBV6-4	TRBJ2-1	TRBD2	few	CASSASGNNEQFF	TGTGCCAGCTCCGCTAGCGGGAACAATGAGCAGTTCTTC
TRBV11-2	TRBJ2-7	.	.	CASSLVEASYEQYF	TGTGCCAGCAGCTTAGTGGAGGCCTCCTACGAGCAGTACTTC
TRBV6-2/TRBV6-3	TRBJ2-7	.	.	CASSYGGGSHEQYF	TGTGCCAGCAGTTACGGTGGGGGTTCCCACGAGCAGTACTTC
TRBV5-1	TRBJ2-1	.	few	CASSRGLSYNEQFF	TGCGCCAGCAGCAGGGGTCTTTCCTACAATGAGCAGTTCTTC
TRBV27	TRBJ2-1	.	.	CASSLSPGYSYNEQFF	TGTGCCAGCAGTTTATCCCCAGGTTATAGCTACAATGAGCAGTTCTTC
TRBV6-2/TRBV6-3	TRBJ2-1	TRBD1	.	CASSDPRQGPYNEQFF	TGTGCCAGCAGTGACCCGCGACAGGGACCTTACAATGAGCAGTTCTTC
TRBV18	TRBJ1-1	.	.	CASSPLNRAPFKFGAFF	TGTGCCAGCTCACCACTAAACAGGGCCCCGTTCAAATTTGGAGCTTTCTTT
TRBV4-3	TRBJ2-3	.	few	CASSQDHRERTDTQYF	TGCGCCAGCAGCCAAGATCACCGGGAGAGGACAGATACGCAGTATTTT
TRBV6-2/TRBV6-3	TRBJ1-2	TRBD1	.	CASSFGTGNYGYTF	TGTGCCAGCAGTTTCGGGACAGGGAACTATGGCTACACCTTC
TRBV12-3/TRBV12-4	TRBJ2-1	TRBD1	.	CASSPSDRGQEYNEQFF	TGTGCCAGCAGTCCCAGCGACAGGGGGCAGGAGTACAATGAGCAGTTCTTC
TRBV12-3/TRBV12-4	TRBJ2-3	TRBD2	.	CASSSPFSSSGGADTQYF	TGTGCCAGCAGTTCCCCCTTCTCTTCTAGCGGGGGGGCAGATACGCAGTATTTT
TRBV3-1	TRBJ1-1	.	.	CASSQANTEAFF	TGTGCCAGCAGCCAGGCCAACACTGAAGCTTTCTTT
TRBV10-3	TRBJ2-2	TRBD1	many	CAISGLRTGDSGELFF	TGTGCCATCAGCGGTCTCCGGACAGGGGATTCCGGGGAGCTGTTTTTT
TRBV12-3/TRBV12-4	TRBJ2-1	TRBD2	few	CASLSVAGEHNEQFF	TGTGCCAGCCTCTCCGTAGCGGGAGAGCACAATGAGCAGTTCTTC
TRBV6-1	TRBJ1-1	.	few	CASTGRENTEAFF	TGTGCCAGTACGGGACGGGAAAACACTGAAGCTTTCTTT
TRBV7-2	TRBJ2-7	.	.	CASSFLDSPPYEQYF	TGTGCCAGCAGCTTTTTAGACAGCCCTCCCTACGAGCAGTACTTC
TRBV13	TRBJ1-4	TRBD1	many	CASSPGQGMDEKLFF	TGTGCCAGCAGCCCCGGACAGGGTATGGATGAAAAACTGTTTTTT
TRBV10-3	TRBJ1-2	.	.	CATWGRGGSF	TGTGCCACGTGGGGCAGGGGAGGTTCCTTC
TRBV4-2	TRBJ2-5	.	few	CASSHQTGDQETQYF	TGTGCCAGCAGCCACCAGACAGGCGACCAAGAGACCCAGTACTTC
TRBV20-1	TRBJ1-3	.	.	CSASDGDSGNTIYF	TGCAGTGCTAGTGACGGGGACTCTGGAAACACCATATATTTT
TRBV3-1	TRBJ2-5	.	few	CASHGISWQETQYF	TGTGCCAGCCACGGCATTTCCTGGCAAGAGACCCAGTACTTC
TRBV6-1	TRBJ1-2	.	.	CASNPAENYGYTF	TGTGCCAGCAATCCGGCGGAGAACTATGGCTACACCTTC
TRBV7-9	TRBJ1-4	.	.	CASSLGDSFEKLFF	TGTGCCAGCAGCTTAGGAGACAGTTTTGAAAAACTGTTTTTT
TRBV4-1	TRBJ2-1	.	.	CASSHHIQGFSYNEQFF	TGCGCCAGCAGCCACCATATACAGGGTTTCTCCTACAATGAGCAGTTCTTC
TRBV7-9	TRBJ2-7	.	.	CASSLKGKGAYEQYF	TGTGCCAGCAGCTTAAAGGGGAAGGGAGCCTACGAGCAGTACTTC
TRBV7-8	TRBJ2-7	TRBD2	.	CASSPQRVSGGNEQYF	TGTGCCAGCAGCCCCCAACGGGTTAGCGGGGGAAACGAGCAGTACTTC
TRBV7-9	TRBJ2-1	TRBD2	few	CASSSTSDGYNEQFF	TGTGCCAGCAGCTCTACTAGCGACGGGTACAATGAGCAGTTCTTC
TRBV5-8	TRBJ2-1	TRBD1	.	CASSSGQGEPYNEQFF	TGTGCCAGCAGCTCAGGACAGGGGGAACCCTACAATGAGCAGTTCTTC
TRBV12-3/TRBV12-4	TRBJ2-3	.	many	CASSSDRTDTQYF	TGTGCCAGCAGTAGCGACAGAACAGATACGCAGTATTTT
TRBV12-3/TRBV12-4	TRBJ1-1	.	few	CASRPWWRENEAFF	TGTGCCAGCAGACCCTGGTGGAGGGAAAATGAAGCTTTCTTT
TRBV24-1	TRBJ2-2	.	.	CATAAGGIGELFF	TGTGCCACCGCGGCAGGGGGGATCGGGGAGCTGTTTTTT
TRBV20-1	TRBJ2-7	.	.	CSARDAGEAAEQYF	TGCAGTGCTAGAGACGCTGGGGAGGCGGCTGAGCAGTACTTC
TRBV7-6	TRBJ2-5	TRBD1	few	CASSLRDSQETQYF	TGTGCCAGCAGCCTCCGGGACAGCCAAGAGACCCAGTACTTC
TRBV2	TRBJ2-4	.	few	CASSAASGLAKNIQYF	TGTGCCAGCAGTGCAGCCAGCGGACTAGCCAAAAACATTCAGTACTTC
TRBV28	TRBJ1-1	TRBD1	few	CASNRPGTGGIGTEAFF	TGTGCCAGCAACCGTCCCGGGACAGGGGGGATTGGAACTGAAGCTTTCTTT
TRBV7-9	TRBJ1-1	.	.	CASSPGGSEAFF	TGTGCCAGCAGCCCCGGGGGCTCTGAAGCTTTCTTT
TRBV11-2	TRBJ2-7	.	.	CASSLVGPGYEQYF	TGTGCCAGCAGCTTAGTAGGGCCTGGGTACGAGCAGTACTTC